This TCR beta chain was recovered during a study of blood T cell repertoires in COVID-19. The table came from immunoSEQ multiplex PCR; TCRdb's copy has only in-frame clones and leaves some out. This table holds roughly 30,000 clones, 90% to 95% found once. After removal of 7 bases from V and 0 bases from J, the junction contained 5 bases not matched to a gene. In germline, CDR1 is SQVTM, CDR2 ANQGSEA. The length of the CDR3 is 14 residues. This receptor was obtained from a woman in her 70s with COVID-19, enrolled during active disease. The chain is built from TRBV29-1 and TRBJ2-2; 7 bases fit TRBD1. Source material: peripheral blood. This chain's CDR3 is CSAMDRTNTGELFF. CDR3 DNA: TGCAGCGCCATGGACAGGACGAACACCGGGGAGCTGTTTTTT.